This entry lists 2 T cell receptor beta chains sequenced from one sample in a study of blood T cells in healthy people across ages. A sample-barcoded 5' primer and a J-beta primer mix were used in a second PCR of about 6 to 12 cycles. TCRdb reanalysed the 5' RACE reads using MiXCR and keeps one entry per CDR3 protein. The sample records about 730,000 distinct CDR3 sequences, about 42% being singletons. Material for sequencing was blood. All receptors derive from a woman aged 55-69 years in good health.

This clonotype has at least ten counts. The gene calls are TRBV7-2 and TRBJ2-3, with 11 bases lining up with TRBD2. CDR3 size: 16 residues. The V gene end was trimmed by 3 bases and the J gene end by 6 bases; junction bases not matched to a gene: 8. Germline V CDR1 and CDR2: SGHTA, FQGNSA. CDR3 in DNA: TGTGCCAGCAGCTTCCTAGCGGGGGGAAAGGTGGATACGCAGTATTTT. Its protein product is CASSFLAGGKVDTQYF.

The chain combines TRBV20-1 with TRBJ1-1, with a weak D call TRBD1 (6 bases). The V gene lost 7 bases and the J gene lost 0 bases, with 15 bases spanning the gap. The CDR3 length is 14 residues. Per the germline V gene, CDR1 is DFQATT and CDR2 is SNEGSKA (reference sequence). CDR3 in amino acids: CSVGRGGMNTEAFF. The CDR3 coding sequence is TGCAGTGTTGGAAGGGGGGGTATGAACACTGAAGCTTTCTTT.